Listed here is a single TCR beta chain. Its antigen is as yet unknown. This entry belongs to a study of Ad26.COV2.S vaccination and SARS-CoV-2 variants. This CDR3 has 16 residues. Germline lookup yields CDR1 MNHEY and CDR2 SVGAGI. V trimming: 4 bases; J trimming: 0 bases; junction bases outside the gene matches: 6. Overall study results and limits: Vaccine and placebo groups showed comparable non-spike TCR breadth.

Sequencing was performed with immunoSEQ multiplex PCR; in TCRdb, only in-frame clones are kept and a portion is missing. The sample includes some 300,000 clones, about 85% of them seen just once. Noted treatment: 19 received Ad26.COV2.S at low or high dose, single or two shots; 5 received placebo; per-sample allocation not given. At day 63 after the first vaccine or placebo injection, samples were drawn. This TCR came from a person aged 18-60 years who received the Ad26.COV2.S COVID-19 vaccine or a placebo. The genes are TRBV6-5 and TRBJ2-7; TRBD2 agrees at 10 bases. The sample consisted of peripheral blood, taken in a trial of Ad26.COV2.S vaccine versus placebo. CDR3 in amino acids: CASSSRTSGLSYEQYF. CDR3 nucleotide sequence: TGTGCCAGCAGTTCACGGACTAGCGGACTCTCCTACGAGCAGTACTTC.